The next 9 T cell receptor beta chains were all read from a single sample in a study of blood T cell repertoires in COVID-19. Generated by immunoSEQ multiplex PCR, the TCRdb table keeps only in-frame clones and is missing some. In the table there are fewer than 250,000 clones, 70% to 90% of which are singletons. Sequencing input: PBMCs or T cells enriched from blood (not recorded which). These receptors came from a woman aged 35 to 49 with acute COVID-19.

The chain uses TRBV2 and TRBJ2-1; D possibly corresponds to TRBD2 (7 bases). V lost 11 bases and J 9 bases, leaving 20 bases between the germline ends. There are 13 residues in the CDR3. The V gene's germline CDR1 is SNHLY and CDR2 FYNNEI. The CDR3 spells CAGRGAGLGEQFF. The CDR3 DNA follows: TGTGCCGGACGGGGGGCAGGCTTAGGTGAGCAGTTCTTC.

The rearrangement joins TRBV9 to TRBJ2-2; 15 positions match TRBD2. With V trimmed by 0 bases and J by 1 base, 16 bases remained unmatched. Germline lookup yields CDR1 SGDLS and CDR2 YYNGEE. The CDR3 contains 23 residues. The CDR3 here is CASSVGVIGLGLAGGKNTGELFF. Here the CDR3 DNA reads TGTGCCAGCAGCGTAGGGGTTATAGGCTTAGGACTAGCGGGAGGGAAGAACACCGGGGAGCTGTTTTTT.

The chain recombines TRBV11-3 with TRBJ2-3; D is possibly TRBD2 (6 bases). This CDR3 is built from 16 residues. V was clipped by 5 bases and J by 2 bases, with 17 bases between them. Germline lookup yields CDR1 SGHNT and CDR2 YENEEA. Here the CDR3 reads CASSPSHGRTTDTQYF. The CDR3 DNA reads TGTGCCAGCAGCCCTAGTCACGGGAGAACCACAGATACGCAGTATTTT.

This chain links TRBV25-1 with TRBJ2-1; D is uncertain. CDR3 size: 14 residues. The germline V and J ends were trimmed by 4 bases and 0 bases, with 7 bases remaining between them. Germline V CDR1 and CDR2: MGHDK, SYGVNS. The CDR3 protein is CASSGTSSYNEQFF. In DNA, the CDR3 is TGTGCCAGCAGTGGAACGAGCTCCTACAATGAGCAGTTCTTC.

The gene calls are TRBV18 and TRBJ2-5; possibly TRBD2 for D (6 bases). V was shortened by 6 bases and J by 4 bases, with 15 bases between the two germline ends. The V gene's germline CDR1 is KGHSH and CDR2 LQKENI. CDR3 length: 14 residues. Here the CDR3 DNA reads TGTGCCAGCTCCCCGGGACTGGGAGGAGAGACCCAGTACTTC. It translates to CASSPGLGGETQYF.

Comments on this clone: Its ends do not fully match the called genes, so a read error is possible. This CDR3 is also generated by other DNA sequences in the sample. V is TRBV14 and J is TRBJ2-7, with D perhaps matching TRBD2 (5 bases). CDR1 SGHDN and CDR2 FVKESK come from the germline V gene. CDR3 length: 17 amino acids. CDR3 DNA: TGTGCCAGCAGCCAAGAAGGTTCCGGACTTAGGCCTTACGAGCAGTACTTT. Its translation is CASSQEGSGLRPYEQYF.

V and J are TRBV4-1 and TRBJ2-7; 7 bases map to TRBD2. The CDR3 has 16 amino acids. V was pared by 4 bases and J by 4 bases, with 13 bases of the junction left unmatched. Germline V gene data show CDR1 as MGHRA and CDR2 as YSYEKL. The CDR3 region has the DNA TGCGCCAGCAGCCCGGCCCTCGGCCTAGCGGTATACGAGCAGTACTTC. Translation gives CASSPALGLAVYEQYF.

The rearrangement uses TRBV27 and TRBJ1-6, with TRBD1 matching over 7 bases. V lost 5 bases and J lost 0; bases outside the gene matches: 7. There are 17 residues in the CDR3. Germline CDR1 is MNHEY and CDR2 is SMNVEV (reference sequence). The CDR3 sequence is CASSPTGESSYNSPLHF. Here the CDR3 DNA reads TGTGCCAGCAGTCCAACAGGGGAGAGCTCCTATAATTCACCCCTCCACTTT.

The chain couples TRBV28 to TRBJ2-3; TRBD2 might be the D (5 bases). V lost 11 bases and J 9 bases, leaving 21 bases between the germline ends. CDR3 size: 13 residues. Germline assignment: CDR1 MDHEN and CDR2 SYDVKM. The CDR3 DNA reads TGTGCCCTCACGAGGGCAACCAGAGACACGCAGTATTTT. Its protein product is CALTRATRDTQYF.